This TCR beta chain emerged from a study of blood T cell repertoires in COVID-19. Only in-frame clones appear in the TCRdb table, and some are missing; sequencing was by immunoSEQ multiplex PCR. The sample includes about 40,000 clones, about 91% of them seen just once. The V and J ends lost 3 bases and 2 bases, in that order; junction bases with no gene match: 4. The length of the CDR3 is 16 residues. The germline CDR1 and CDR2 sequences are SGHRS and YFSETQ. The chain employs TRBV5-1 and TRBJ2-6; 8 bases are shared with TRBD2. The sequencing sample was made of peripheral blood. The sequence was obtained from a man aged 45-60 years with active COVID-19. The CDR3 region is CASSSRGGAGANVLTF. In nucleotides, the CDR3 is TGCGCCAGCAGCTCCCGGGGGGGGGCTGGGGCCAACGTCCTGACTTTC.